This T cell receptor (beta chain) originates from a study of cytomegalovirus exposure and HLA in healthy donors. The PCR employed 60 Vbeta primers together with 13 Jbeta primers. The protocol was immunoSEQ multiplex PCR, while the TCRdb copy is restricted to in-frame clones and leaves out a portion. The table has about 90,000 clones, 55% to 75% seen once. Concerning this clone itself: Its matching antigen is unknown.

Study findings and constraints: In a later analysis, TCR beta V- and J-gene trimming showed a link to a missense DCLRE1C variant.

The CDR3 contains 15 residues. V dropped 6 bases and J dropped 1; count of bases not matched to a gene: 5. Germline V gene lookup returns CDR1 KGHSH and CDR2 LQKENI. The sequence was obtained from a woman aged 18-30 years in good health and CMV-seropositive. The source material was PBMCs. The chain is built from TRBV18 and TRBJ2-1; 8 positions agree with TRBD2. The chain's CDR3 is CASSPRGGSYNEQFF. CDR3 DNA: TGTGCCAGCTCCCCCCGGGGGGGGTCCTACAATGAGCAGTTCTTC.